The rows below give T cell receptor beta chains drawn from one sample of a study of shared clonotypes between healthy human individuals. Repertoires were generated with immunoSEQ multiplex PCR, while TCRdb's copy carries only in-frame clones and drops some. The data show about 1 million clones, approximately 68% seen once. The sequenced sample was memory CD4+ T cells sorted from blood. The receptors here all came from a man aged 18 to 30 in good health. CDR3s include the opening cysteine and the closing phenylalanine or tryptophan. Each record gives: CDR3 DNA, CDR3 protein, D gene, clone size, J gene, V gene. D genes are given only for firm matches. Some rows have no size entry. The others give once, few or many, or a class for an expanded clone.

cdr3_nt: TGTGCCAGCAGCTTAAAGGGTCACGAGCAGTACTTC; cdr3_aa: CASSLKGHEQYF; d_call: NA; clone_size: NA; j_call: TRBJ2-7; v_call: TRBV7-6
cdr3_nt: TGTGCCAGCTCACCATACGGTAGTGGAAACACCATATATTTT; cdr3_aa: CASSPYGSGNTIYF; d_call: NA; clone_size: NA; j_call: TRBJ1-3; v_call: TRBV18
cdr3_nt: TGTGCCAGCAGTGTCCTACGGGATACGCAGTATTTT; cdr3_aa: CASSVLRDTQYF; d_call: NA; clone_size: few; j_call: TRBJ2-3; v_call: TRBV2
cdr3_nt: TGTGCCAGCAGCTTGCAGGGGAAGACCCAGTACTTC; cdr3_aa: CASSLQGKTQYF; d_call: NA; clone_size: NA; j_call: TRBJ2-5; v_call: TRBV5-5
cdr3_nt: TGTGCCAGTAGTATGCGACGGCAGGTGACTAATCAGCCCCAGCATTTT; cdr3_aa: CASSMRRQVTNQPQHF; d_call: NA; clone_size: NA; j_call: TRBJ1-5; v_call: TRBV19
cdr3_nt: TGCGCCAGCAGCTTAGGACTAGCAACCTACAATGAGCAGTTCTTC; cdr3_aa: CASSLGLATYNEQFF; d_call: TRBD2; clone_size: NA; j_call: TRBJ2-1; v_call: TRBV5-1
cdr3_nt: TGCACCAGCAGCCAAGAAGCGGGACAGGGATATGGCTACACCTTC; cdr3_aa: CTSSQEAGQGYGYTF; d_call: TRBD1; clone_size: NA; j_call: TRBJ1-2; v_call: TRBV4-3
cdr3_nt: TGTGCCAGCAGACCCGGGGCAGGGCTTCCGAACACTGAAGCTTTCTTT; cdr3_aa: CASRPGAGLPNTEAFF; d_call: NA; clone_size: NA; j_call: TRBJ1-1; v_call: TRBV2
cdr3_nt: TGTGCCAGCAGCGCACAGACAGGGTATCAGCCCCAGCATTTT; cdr3_aa: CASSAQTGYQPQHF; d_call: TRBD1; clone_size: few; j_call: TRBJ1-5; v_call: TRBV5-6
cdr3_nt: TGCAGCGCCGTACAGGGGGTAGGGTCACCCCTCCACTTT; cdr3_aa: CSAVQGVGSPLHF; d_call: TRBD1; clone_size: NA; j_call: TRBJ1-6; v_call: TRBV29-1
cdr3_nt: TGTGCCAGCAGCCAACAGGGAAGTAACGAAAAACTGTTTTTT; cdr3_aa: CASSQQGSNEKLFF; d_call: NA; clone_size: NA; j_call: TRBJ1-4; v_call: TRBV7-8
cdr3_nt: TGTGCCAGCAGCTTCGTTGGGGGGACCGACTATGGCTACACCTTC; cdr3_aa: CASSFVGGTDYGYTF; d_call: NA; clone_size: NA; j_call: TRBJ1-2; v_call: TRBV7-9
cdr3_nt: TGTGCCTCCAAGCACCGGGGAGGGAACTATGGCTACACCTTC; cdr3_aa: CASKHRGGNYGYTF; d_call: NA; clone_size: NA; j_call: TRBJ1-2; v_call: TRBV19
cdr3_nt: TGTGCCAGCAGGTCGGGACACGCGTTATCGGCCCTCCACTTT; cdr3_aa: CASRSGHALSALHF; d_call: NA; clone_size: NA; j_call: TRBJ1-6; v_call: TRBV6-1
cdr3_nt: TGTGCCAGCAGCCGAGACGGGACTAGCGGGAAGAAGCAGTACTTC; cdr3_aa: CASSRDGTSGKKQYF; d_call: TRBD2; clone_size: NA; j_call: TRBJ2-7; v_call: TRBV7-2
cdr3_nt: TGCAGCGTTGAGATAAGCACAGATACGCAGTATTTT; cdr3_aa: CSVEISTDTQYF; d_call: NA; clone_size: few; j_call: TRBJ2-3; v_call: TRBV29-1
cdr3_nt: TGTGCTAGCAGCTTATCCCTAACTAGCGGGGGGGCCCAAGAGACCCAGTACTTC; cdr3_aa: CASSLSLTSGGAQETQYF; d_call: TRBD2; clone_size: NA; j_call: TRBJ2-5; v_call: TRBV7-7
cdr3_nt: TGTGCCAGCAGCCCACGGGGAGGGGAGACCCAGTACTTC; cdr3_aa: CASSPRGGETQYF; d_call: TRBD2; clone_size: NA; j_call: TRBJ2-5; v_call: TRBV11-3
cdr3_nt: TGTGCCAGCAGTTCCAGGGTACGGCAGCCCCAGCATTTT; cdr3_aa: CASSSRVRQPQHF; d_call: NA; clone_size: NA; j_call: TRBJ1-5; v_call: TRBV27
cdr3_nt: TGTGCCAGCAAAGAGGACCCAACTGACGGCTACACCTTC; cdr3_aa: CASKEDPTDGYTF; d_call: NA; clone_size: NA; j_call: TRBJ1-2; v_call: TRBV7-2
cdr3_nt: TGTGCCAGCAGCTTAGCCCCGGCGGGGAACACTGAAGCTTTCTTT; cdr3_aa: CASSLAPAGNTEAFF; d_call: NA; clone_size: NA; j_call: TRBJ1-1; v_call: TRBV7-2
cdr3_nt: TGTGCCAGCAGTCCGAAGGGGTCTTCTGAAGCTTTCTTT; cdr3_aa: CASSPKGSSEAFF; d_call: NA; clone_size: few; j_call: TRBJ1-1; v_call: TRBV6-1
cdr3_nt: TGTGCCAGCAGCCTCGGAGGGAGGCAAGAGACCCAGTACTTC; cdr3_aa: CASSLGGRQETQYF; d_call: NA; clone_size: NA; j_call: TRBJ2-5; v_call: TRBV6-1
cdr3_nt: TGTGCCAGCAGTCCGGGACAGGGGGCGTTCCACGAGCAGTACTTC; cdr3_aa: CASSPGQGAFHEQYF; d_call: TRBD1; clone_size: NA; j_call: TRBJ2-7; v_call: TRBV27
cdr3_nt: TGTGCCAGCAGCTTCGGCGGGAACGGCCACGAGCAGTACTTC; cdr3_aa: CASSFGGNGHEQYF; d_call: NA; clone_size: NA; j_call: TRBJ2-7; v_call: TRBV7-9
cdr3_nt: TGCGCCAGCAGGAGGACGGCGAACACTGAAGCTTTCTTT; cdr3_aa: CASRRTANTEAFF; d_call: NA; clone_size: NA; j_call: TRBJ1-1; v_call: TRBV10-1
cdr3_nt: TGTGCCAGCAGCTTGGGGACGCGCGACACAGATACGCAGTATTTT; cdr3_aa: CASSLGTRDTDTQYF; d_call: NA; clone_size: NA; j_call: TRBJ2-3; v_call: TRBV7-9
cdr3_nt: TGTGCCAGCAGCTTAACCGGTTTAACTAGCTATGAGCAGTTCTTC; cdr3_aa: CASSLTGLTSYEQFF; d_call: NA; clone_size: NA; j_call: TRBJ2-1; v_call: TRBV7-2
cdr3_nt: TGTGCCAGCAGCTTAGAGGGGGGGCGCTTCGATCAGCCCCAGCATTTT; cdr3_aa: CASSLEGGRFDQPQHF; d_call: NA; clone_size: few; j_call: TRBJ1-5; v_call: TRBV7-2
cdr3_nt: TGTGCCAGCAGTATCTCCGGGGCCGCAGGGACGCAGTATTTT; cdr3_aa: CASSISGAAGTQYF; d_call: NA; clone_size: NA; j_call: TRBJ2-3; v_call: TRBV27
cdr3_nt: TGTGCCAGCAGTGGGTCCGGGGACAGCACAGATACGCAGTATTTT; cdr3_aa: CASSGSGDSTDTQYF; d_call: NA; clone_size: NA; j_call: TRBJ2-3; v_call: TRBV5-6
cdr3_nt: TGTGCCAGCAGTGAATCTCCTTTGGGGACTAACTATGGCTACACCTTC; cdr3_aa: CASSESPLGTNYGYTF; d_call: NA; clone_size: NA; j_call: TRBJ1-2; v_call: TRBV6-1
cdr3_nt: TGTGCCAGCTCCCCGGGGGCCAGACTCGAGACCCAGTACTTC; cdr3_aa: CASSPGARLETQYF; d_call: NA; clone_size: many; j_call: TRBJ2-5; v_call: TRBV2
cdr3_nt: TGCGCCAGCAGCTTGGGGCAGGGGAGTACGAGGGAGACCCAGTACTTC; cdr3_aa: CASSLGQGSTRETQYF; d_call: NA; clone_size: NA; j_call: TRBJ2-5; v_call: TRBV5-1
cdr3_nt: TGCGCCAGCAGCTTGGGGTCGGGAGAAGGGGTGAACACTGAAGCTTTCTTT; cdr3_aa: CASSLGSGEGVNTEAFF; d_call: NA; clone_size: NA; j_call: TRBJ1-1; v_call: TRBV5-1
cdr3_nt: TGTGCCTGGAGGGACCGGGACAGGTTTTTTGTTGGCTACACCTTC; cdr3_aa: CAWRDRDRFFVGYTF; d_call: TRBD1; clone_size: NA; j_call: TRBJ1-2; v_call: TRBV30
cdr3_nt: TGCAGCGTTGAAAAGGACTCCTACGAGCAGTACTTC; cdr3_aa: CSVEKDSYEQYF; d_call: NA; clone_size: NA; j_call: TRBJ2-7; v_call: TRBV29-1
cdr3_nt: TGTGCCAGCAGCTTAGGCCAGGGGAGTGGAGAGACCCAGTACTTC; cdr3_aa: CASSLGQGSGETQYF; d_call: NA; clone_size: NA; j_call: TRBJ2-5; v_call: TRBV7-8
cdr3_nt: TGTGCCAGCAGCGTAGAGGACAGCGCGAATTCACCCCTCCACTTT; cdr3_aa: CASSVEDSANSPLHF; d_call: NA; clone_size: NA; j_call: TRBJ1-6; v_call: TRBV9
cdr3_nt: TGTGCCAGCAGAGGGACGCCTACCTACGAGCAGTACTTC; cdr3_aa: CASRGTPTYEQYF; d_call: NA; clone_size: few; j_call: TRBJ2-7; v_call: TRBV6-6
cdr3_nt: TGTGCCAGCAGTCCCGGGGACGGTCCTGGAAACACCATATATTTT; cdr3_aa: CASSPGDGPGNTIYF; d_call: NA; clone_size: NA; j_call: TRBJ1-3; v_call: TRBV6-1
cdr3_nt: TGCAGCGTTGAAGGGCAGGTTAACACTGAAGCTTTCTTT; cdr3_aa: CSVEGQVNTEAFF; d_call: NA; clone_size: NA; j_call: TRBJ1-1; v_call: TRBV29-1
cdr3_nt: TGTGCCAGCAGCAAGAGCTTCACAGATACGCAGTATTTT; cdr3_aa: CASSKSFTDTQYF; d_call: NA; clone_size: NA; j_call: TRBJ2-3; v_call: TRBV6-5
cdr3_nt: TGTGCCAGCAGCTTAATTGGGTCAGGTACCAATGAGCAGTTCTTC; cdr3_aa: CASSLIGSGTNEQFF; d_call: NA; clone_size: NA; j_call: TRBJ2-1; v_call: TRBV7-8
cdr3_nt: TGCGCCAGCAGCTTGGCCCGGTCCTCCTACGAGCAGTACTTC; cdr3_aa: CASSLARSSYEQYF; d_call: NA; clone_size: NA; j_call: TRBJ2-7; v_call: TRBV5-1
cdr3_nt: TGTGCCAGCAGTGAATATAAGGGGACAGATACGCAGTATTTT; cdr3_aa: CASSEYKGTDTQYF; d_call: NA; clone_size: NA; j_call: TRBJ2-3; v_call: TRBV25-1
cdr3_nt: TGTGCCAGTAGCCCTCCGGGGGGGAGGGGGGAAAAACTGTTTTTT; cdr3_aa: CASSPPGGRGEKLFF; d_call: NA; clone_size: NA; j_call: TRBJ1-4; v_call: TRBV19
cdr3_nt: TGTGCTAGCAGCTTAGCGGGCAGGCATGAGCAGTTCTTC; cdr3_aa: CASSLAGRHEQFF; d_call: TRBD2; clone_size: NA; j_call: TRBJ2-1; v_call: TRBV7-7
cdr3_nt: TGTGCCAGCAGCCCCGGGACTAGCGGGGGTGGTAAAGAGACCCAGTACTTC; cdr3_aa: CASSPGTSGGGKETQYF; d_call: TRBD2; clone_size: NA; j_call: TRBJ2-5; v_call: TRBV7-2
cdr3_nt: TGTGCCAGCAGTCTACAGGGGGCAGCCAAAAACATTCAGTACTTC; cdr3_aa: CASSLQGAAKNIQYF; d_call: TRBD1; clone_size: NA; j_call: TRBJ2-4; v_call: TRBV28